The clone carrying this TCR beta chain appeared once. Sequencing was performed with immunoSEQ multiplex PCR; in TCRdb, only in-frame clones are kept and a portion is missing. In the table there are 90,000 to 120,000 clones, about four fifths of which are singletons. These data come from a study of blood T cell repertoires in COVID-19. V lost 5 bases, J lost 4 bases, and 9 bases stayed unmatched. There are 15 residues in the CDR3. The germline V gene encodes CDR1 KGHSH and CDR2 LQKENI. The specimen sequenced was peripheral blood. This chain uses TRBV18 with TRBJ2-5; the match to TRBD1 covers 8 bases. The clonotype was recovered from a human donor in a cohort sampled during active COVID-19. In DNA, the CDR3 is TGTGCCAGCTCAAGCCAGGGGGCGCCCAGAGAGACCCAGTACTTC. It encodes CASSSQGAPRETQYF. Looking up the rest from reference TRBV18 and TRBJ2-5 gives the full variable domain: NAGVMQNPRHLVRRRGQEARLRCSPMKGHSHVYWYRQLPEEGLKFMVYLQKENIIDESGMPKERFSAEFPKEGPSILRIQQVVRGDSAAYFCASSSQGAPRETQYFGPGTRLLVL.